The 12 T cell receptor beta chains reported below all come from one sample, sequenced in a study of cytomegalovirus exposure and HLA in healthy donors. PCR employed 60 Vbeta and 13 Jbeta primers. Sequencing used immunoSEQ multiplex PCR; TCRdb keeps in-frame clones, though not all of them. The sample shows around 150,000 clones, around 64% of them seen only once. The specimen was PBMCs. These TCRs come from a young woman in good health and CMV-seronegative.

This clone was seen more than once but under ten times. The chain has TRBV19 and TRBJ1-1, with D uncertain. This CDR3 has 11 amino acids. Germline V gives CDR1 LNHDA, CDR2 SQIVND (reference sequence). Between the trimmed V and J ends, which lost 3 bases and 7 bases, there was a span of 6 bases. The CDR3, as DNA: TGTGCCAGTAGTATGTCGGGTGAAGCTTTCTTT. It translates to CASSMSGEAFF.

This chain joins TRBV15 and TRBJ2-5; no reliable D call. V lost 3 bases, J lost 5 bases, and 10 bases lay in between. Germline V gives CDR1 LNHNV, CDR2 YYDKDF (reference sequence). The CDR3 has 13 residues. CDR3 in DNA: TGTGCCACCAGCAGCGTTTTTCAGGAGACCCAGTACTTC. This codes for CATSSVFQETQYF.

The chain combines TRBV9 with TRBJ1-2; possibly TRBD1 for D (6 bases). CDR1 and CDR2 (germline): SGDLS, YYNGEE. Trimming removed 2 bases from V and 5 bases from J, with 16 bases in between. The CDR3 is 15 amino acids. DNA for the CDR3: TGTGCCAGCAGCGTTACGGCAGGGGAAAGGTATGGCTACACCTTC. It encodes CASSVTAGERYGYTF.

Here the CDR3 DNA reads TGTGCCAGCAGCCCAGGGGGGAACTACGAGCAGTACTTC. Its translation is CASSPGGNYEQYF. V and J are TRBV7-9 and TRBJ2-7, with a weak D call TRBD1 (7 bases). The CDR3 runs to 13 residues. With 5 bases removed from V and 3 bases from J, the gap between germline ends came to 11 bases. Germline CDR1 is SEHNR and CDR2 is FQNEAQ (reference sequence). The full variable domain, rest sourced from reference TRBV7-9 and TRBJ2-7, is DTGVSQNPRHKITKRGQNVTFRCDPISEHNRLYWYRQTLGQGPEFLTYFQNEAQLEKSRLLSDRFSAERPKGSFSTLEIQRTEQGDSAMYLCASSPGGNYEQYFGPGTRLTVT.

The sample holds one count of this clone. V usage is TRBV30 and J usage is TRBJ1-1; 7 positions agree with TRBD1. There are 14 residues in the CDR3. Germline lookup yields CDR1 GTSNPN and CDR2 SVGIG (reference sequence). The junction had 6 bases not matched to a gene; V was cut back by 4 bases and J by 1 base. DNA of the CDR3: TGTGCCTGGACCCGGGGGACAGCGAACACTGAAGCTTTCTTT. It specifies CAWTRGTANTEAFF. Together with reference TRBV30 and TRBJ1-1, the CDR3 gives the full variable domain: SQTIHQWPATLVQPVGSPLSLECTVEGTSNPNLYWYRQAAGRGLQLLFYSVGIGQISSEVPQNLSASRPQDRQFILSSKKLLLSDSGFYLCAWTRGTANTEAFFGQGTRLTVV.

This clone was seen only a few times. The rearrangement uses TRBV28 and TRBJ2-7; 8 nucleotides match TRBD2. There are 14 residues in the CDR3. The trim removed 5 bases at V and 6 bases at J, leaving 9 bases unmatched. The germline CDR1 and CDR2 sequences are MDHEN and SYDVKM. CDR3 sequence reads: CASSRTSLIGEQYF. The CDR3 DNA sequence: TGTGCCAGCAGTCGGACTAGCCTAATCGGCGAGCAGTACTTC.

This chain links TRBV27 with TRBJ1-4; TRBD1 might be the D (6 bases). Trimming left V 10 bases short and J 8 bases short, with 17 bases between. The CDR3 covers 13 residues. Germline-derived CDR1 and CDR2 are MNHEY and SMNVEV (reference sequence). CDR3 protein: CATPQGGGEKLFF. DNA for the CDR3: TGTGCCACCCCACAGGGTGGTGGCGAAAAACTGTTTTTT.

A single count supports this clone. This rearrangement joins TRBV28 to TRBJ1-5; D may be TRBD1 (5 bases). The CDR3 loop spans 16 amino acids. Germline CDR1 reads MDHEN; CDR2 reads SYDVKM. The germline V and J ends were trimmed by 3 bases and 0 bases, with 12 bases remaining between them. The DNA of the CDR3 is TGTGCCAGCAGTTTTCCCCCCGGGGGTAGCAATCAGCCCCAGCATTTT. Translated: CASSFPPGGSNQPQHF.

This clone was seen only once. V is TRBV5-6 and J is TRBJ2-6; the D is unclear. The CDR3 covers 16 residues. Trimming left V 0 bases short and J 0 bases short, with 7 bases between. Germline V lookup: CDR1 SGHDT, CDR2 YYEEEE. The chain's CDR3 is CASSLAGDSGANVLTF. The CDR3 DNA is TGTGCCAGCAGCTTGGCCGGAGACTCTGGGGCCAACGTCCTGACTTTC. Using reference TRBV5-6 and TRBJ2-6 for the parts outside the CDR3, the full variable domain is DAGVTQSPTHLIKTRGQQVTLRCSPKSGHDTVSWYQQALGQGPQFIFQYYEEEERQRGNFPDRFSGHQFPNYSSELNVNALLLGDSALYLCASSLAGDSGANVLTFGAGSRLTVL.

This clone was detected only a few times. The rearrangement uses TRBV27 and TRBJ1-4, with TRBD1 identical over 8 bases. Germline V gene data show CDR1 as MNHEY and CDR2 as SMNVEV (reference sequence). Trimming removed 8 bases from V and 7 bases from J; junction bases left unmatched: 3. The CDR3 extends over 12 amino acids. This CDR3 is CASRTGFEKLFF. CDR3 DNA sequence: TGTGCCAGCCGGACAGGGTTTGAAAAACTGTTTTTT.

The V gene is TRBV27, the J gene TRBJ2-3, with TRBD2 matching over 7 bases. J lost 1 base, V lost 4 bases, and 5 bases had no gene match. The CDR3 extends over 15 amino acids. The germline V gene has CDR1 MNHEY and CDR2 SMNVEV (reference sequence). CDR3 bases: TGTGCCAGCAGTTCGTCTAGCGGTGGCACAGATACGCAGTATTTT. Protein: CASSSSSGGTDTQYF.

The chain employs TRBV29-1 and TRBJ1-4; the D gene is possibly TRBD1 (6 bases). Germline V gene sequence: CDR1 SQVTM, CDR2 ANQGSEA. Trimming stripped 4 bases from V and 7 bases from J, with 13 bases between. The length of the CDR3 is 13 residues. CDR3 sequence reads: CSVVGRGGEKLFF. Written as DNA, the CDR3 is TGCAGCGTTGTAGGCAGGGGCGGTGAAAAACTGTTTTTT. Supplemented by reference TRBV29-1 and TRBJ1-4, the full variable domain reads SAVISQKPSRDICQRGTSLTIQCQVDSQVTMMFWYRQQPGQSLTLIATANQGSEATYESGFVIDKFPISRPNLTFSTLTVSNMSPEDSSIYLCSVVGRGGEKLFFGSGTQLSVL.